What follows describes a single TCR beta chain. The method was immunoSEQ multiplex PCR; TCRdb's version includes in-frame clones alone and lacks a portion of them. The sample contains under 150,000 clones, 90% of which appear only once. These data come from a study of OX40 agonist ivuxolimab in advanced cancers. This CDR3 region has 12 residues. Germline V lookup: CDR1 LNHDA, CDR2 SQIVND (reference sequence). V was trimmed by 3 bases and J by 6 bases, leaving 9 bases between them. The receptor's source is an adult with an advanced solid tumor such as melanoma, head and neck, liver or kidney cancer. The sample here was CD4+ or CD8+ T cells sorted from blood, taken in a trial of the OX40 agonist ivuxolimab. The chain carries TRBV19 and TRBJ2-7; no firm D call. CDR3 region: CASSMQQSEQYF. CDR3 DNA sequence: TGTGCCAGTAGTATGCAGCAGTCCGAGCAGTACTTC.